This entry features one T cell receptor (beta chain) sequence. The method was immunoSEQ multiplex PCR; TCRdb's version includes in-frame clones alone and lacks a portion of them. The sample shows some 85,000 clones, about 80% of them seen only once. The data stem from a study of blood T cell repertoires in COVID-19. The overall study: PBMCs, B-cell-depleted T cells, or T cells were the source of the cDNA or gDNA that made up the material.

This CDR3 has 18 residues. Germline assignment: CDR1 KGHSH and CDR2 LQKENI. V lost 1 base, J lost 3 bases, and 10 bases stayed unmatched. The chain carries TRBV18 and TRBJ2-2; 8 bases are shared with TRBD2. The specimen sequenced was peripheral blood. This TCR was recovered from a human donor in a cohort sampled during active COVID-19. The CDR3 DNA follows: TGTGCCAGCTCACCACGTCTAGCGGGCCCCGGTGACACCGGGGAGCTGTTTTTT. It encodes CASSPRLAGPGDTGELFF.